This T cell receptor beta chain appears in the sequencing data of a study of cytomegalovirus exposure and HLA in healthy donors. In the case of this clone: This sample includes further DNA sequences coding for the same CDR3.

PCR involved 60 Vbeta and 13 Jbeta primers. Sequencing was performed with immunoSEQ multiplex PCR; in TCRdb, only in-frame clones are kept and a portion is missing. The sample records over 130,000 clones, 65% to 80% being singletons. The germline V gene has CDR1 SGHDT and CDR2 YYEEEE. CDR3 length: 13 amino acids. The V end lost 1 base, the J end lost 1 base, and 6 bases lay between the germline ends. The chain recombines TRBV5-6 with TRBJ2-7; D unresolved. This receptor was obtained from a woman younger than 45 in good health and CMV-seronegative. Sequencing was carried out using PBMCs. The CDR3 bases are TGTGCCAGCAGCTTGACAGATTCCTACGAGCAGTACTTC. Translating gives CASSLTDSYEQYF. Filled out from reference TRBV5-6 and TRBJ2-7, the complete variable domain reads DAGVTQSPTHLIKTRGQQVTLRCSPKSGHDTVSWYQQALGQGPQFIFQYYEEEERQRGNFPDRFSGHQFPNYSSELNVNALLLGDSALYLCASSLTDSYEQYFGPGTRLTVT.